This T cell receptor (beta chain) appears in the sequencing data of a study of beta chain features in type 1 diabetes. Study overall: Sorted cells numbering under 110 million were examined across all samples. Findings of the study overall: All four CD4+ subsets from Type 1 diabetes patients carried moderately but significantly shorter TCRB CDR3s.

The germline V gene encodes CDR1 SGHTA and CDR2 FQGNSA. The CDR3 is 12 residues long. A word on this clone: Its antigen remains unidentified. A junction end diverges from the germline sequence, so it may reflect a read error.

Of the isolated RNA, all was reverse transcribed, and so the sequenced material was expressed TCRB transcripts. Only in-frame clones appear in the TCRdb table, and some are missing; sequencing was by immunoSEQ multiplex PCR. The table has some 660,000 clones, around an eighth seen once; the top ten hold just under 0.04%. The clonotype was recovered from a man between 18 and 35 years old with type 1 diabetes. The sequenced material came from naive CD4+ T cells from blood. The chain employs TRBV7-2 and TRBJ1-2; D remains ambiguous. The CDR3 DNA reads as TGTGCCAGCAGCTTAGGCCCGACGGAGTTACCCTTC. Translated: CASSLGPTELPF.